What follows are 11 T cell receptor beta chains derived from one specimen sequenced in a study of T cells in localized non-small cell lung cancer. Data came from immunoSEQ multiplex PCR; TCRdb stores just in-frame clones and leaves some out. The repertoire holds about 83,000 clones, with 65% to 85% as singletons. The sample here was peripheral blood, taken before any cancer treatment. Receptors originate from an older female donor with stage I lung adenocarcinoma.

This chain uses TRBV29-1 with TRBJ2-2; possibly TRBD1 for D (5 bases). V was clipped by 7 bases and J by 1 base, with 7 bases between them. This CDR3 has 12 amino acids. In germline, CDR1 is SQVTM, CDR2 ANQGSEA. CDR3 sequence reads: CSAGQNTGELFF. In DNA form, the CDR3 reads TGCAGCGCTGGACAGAACACCGGGGAGCTGTTTTTT.

The gene calls are TRBV5-8 and TRBJ1-1, with 8 bases matching TRBD1. The CDR3 runs 16 residues. The junction had 10 bases not matched to a gene; V was cut back by 4 bases and J by 2 bases. In germline, CDR1 is SGHTS, CDR2 YDEGEE. The CDR3 DNA is TGTGCCAGCAGCACGGGACAGGCGAGGACTAACACTGAAGCTTTCTTT. It translates to CASSTGQARTNTEAFF.

The chain uses TRBV29-1 and TRBJ2-6, with D perhaps TRBD1 (5 bases). The CDR3 extends over 16 amino acids. Germline V gene data show CDR1 as SQVTM and CDR2 as ANQGSEA. Trimming removed 7 bases at V and 0 bases at J, with 16 bases between. The CDR3 DNA reads as TGCAGCGCCCAGACAGATACTAACTCTGGGGCCAACGTCCTGACTTTC. Its translation is CSAQTDTNSGANVLTF.

This chain's CDR3 is CASSGGTSGSYEQYF. CDR3 nucleotide sequence: TGCGCCAGCAGCGGAGGGACTAGCGGGAGCTACGAGCAGTACTTC. The V call is TRBV5-1, the J call TRBJ2-7; TRBD2 matches 14 bases. Germline V lookup: CDR1 SGHRS, CDR2 YFSETQ. This CDR3 has 15 residues. V dropped 4 bases and J dropped 3; count of bases not matched to a gene: 3. The whole variable domain, remainder taken from reference TRBV5-1 and TRBJ2-7, is KAGVTQTPRYLIKTRGQQVTLSCSPISGHRSVSWYQQTPGQGLQFLFEYFSETQRNKGNFPGRFSGRQFSNSRSEMNVSTLELGDSALYLCASSGGTSGSYEQYFGPGTRLTVT.

The chain combines TRBV6-1 with TRBJ2-4; D is unclear. V was trimmed by 0 bases and J by 0 bases, leaving 9 bases between them. Germline CDR1 reads MNHNS; CDR2 reads SASEGT. The CDR3 has 16 amino acids. The CDR3 coding sequence is TGTGCCAGCAGTGAAGCTTGGGTGGGAGCCAAAAACATTCAGTACTTC. This gives the protein CASSEAWVGAKNIQYF.

V usage is TRBV5-4 and J usage is TRBJ2-3, with 16 bases fitting TRBD2. After removal of 4 bases from V and 6 bases from J, the junction contained 8 bases not matched to a gene. The CDR3 is 17 residues long. The V gene's germline CDR1 is SGHNT and CDR2 YYREEE (reference sequence). CDR3: CASSRGGLAGGRDTQYF. CDR3 bases: TGTGCCAGCAGCCGAGGGGGACTAGCGGGAGGGCGGGATACGCAGTATTTT.

The gene calls are TRBV28 and TRBJ1-2; 7 bases are shared with TRBD1. There are 13 residues in the CDR3. The J segment lost 9 bases and the V segment lost 5 bases, leaving 9 bases of the junction unmatched. Germline V lookup: CDR1 MDHEN, CDR2 SYDVKM. This CDR3 is CASSLTGTASYTF. The CDR3 DNA reads as TGTGCCAGCAGTCTTACCGGGACAGCAAGCTACACCTTC.

The rearrangement links TRBV7-2 to TRBJ2-2, with 10 bases that match TRBD2. Germline V gene sequence: CDR1 SGHTA, CDR2 FQGNSA. The junction had 11 bases not matched to a gene; V was cut back by 8 bases and J by 5 bases. This CDR3 has 16 residues. In DNA, the CDR3 is TGTGCCAGCCTCAGTAGCGGGAGGTTGGAAACCGGGGAGCTGTTTTTT. It translates to CASLSSGRLETGELFF.

This clone was detected only a few times. The chain recombines TRBV27 with TRBJ1-4, with D perhaps matching TRBD1 (5 bases). The CDR3 runs to 15 residues. V was pared by 10 bases and J by 0 bases, with 15 bases between. Germline V gives CDR1 MNHEY, CDR2 SMNVEV (reference sequence). CDR3 in amino acids: CATRGGAATNEKLFF. CDR3 DNA: TGTGCCACCCGGGGCGGGGCCGCAACTAATGAAAAACTGTTTTTT.

There are a few counts of this clone. J is TRBJ1-4 and V is TRBV19; D possibly corresponds to TRBD1 (5 bases). This CDR3 has 12 residues. Germline values: CDR1 LNHDA, CDR2 SQIVND (reference sequence). The germline V and J ends were trimmed by 6 bases and 10 bases, with 12 bases remaining between them. The CDR3 is CASSLTDGKLFF. The CDR3 DNA follows: TGTGCCAGTAGCCTGACAGATGGAAAACTGTTTTTT.

The DNA for the CDR3 is TGTGCCAGCAGCGTTCAGGGGAAAGAGACCCAGTACTTC. Amino acid sequence: CASSVQGKETQYF. This chain connects TRBV9 to TRBJ2-5; possibly TRBD1 for D (6 bases). CDR1 is SGDLS and CDR2 is YYNGEE in the germline V gene. CDR3 length equals 13 residues. V shed 2 bases and J shed 3 bases, with 8 bases lying between them.